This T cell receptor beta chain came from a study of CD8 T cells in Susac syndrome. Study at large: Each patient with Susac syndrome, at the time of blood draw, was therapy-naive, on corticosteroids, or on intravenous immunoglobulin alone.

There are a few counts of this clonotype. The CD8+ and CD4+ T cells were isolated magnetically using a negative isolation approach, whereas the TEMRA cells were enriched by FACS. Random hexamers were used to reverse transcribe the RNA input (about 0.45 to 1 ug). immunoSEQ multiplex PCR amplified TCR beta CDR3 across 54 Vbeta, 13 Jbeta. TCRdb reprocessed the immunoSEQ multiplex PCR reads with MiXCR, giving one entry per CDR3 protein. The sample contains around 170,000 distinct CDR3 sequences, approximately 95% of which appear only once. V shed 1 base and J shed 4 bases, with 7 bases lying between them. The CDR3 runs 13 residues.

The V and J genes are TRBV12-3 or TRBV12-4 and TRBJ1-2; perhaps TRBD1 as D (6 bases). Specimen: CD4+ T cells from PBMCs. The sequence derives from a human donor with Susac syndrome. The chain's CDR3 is CASSLGQAYGYTF. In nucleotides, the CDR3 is TGTGCCAGCAGTTTAGGACAGGCCTATGGCTACACCTTC.